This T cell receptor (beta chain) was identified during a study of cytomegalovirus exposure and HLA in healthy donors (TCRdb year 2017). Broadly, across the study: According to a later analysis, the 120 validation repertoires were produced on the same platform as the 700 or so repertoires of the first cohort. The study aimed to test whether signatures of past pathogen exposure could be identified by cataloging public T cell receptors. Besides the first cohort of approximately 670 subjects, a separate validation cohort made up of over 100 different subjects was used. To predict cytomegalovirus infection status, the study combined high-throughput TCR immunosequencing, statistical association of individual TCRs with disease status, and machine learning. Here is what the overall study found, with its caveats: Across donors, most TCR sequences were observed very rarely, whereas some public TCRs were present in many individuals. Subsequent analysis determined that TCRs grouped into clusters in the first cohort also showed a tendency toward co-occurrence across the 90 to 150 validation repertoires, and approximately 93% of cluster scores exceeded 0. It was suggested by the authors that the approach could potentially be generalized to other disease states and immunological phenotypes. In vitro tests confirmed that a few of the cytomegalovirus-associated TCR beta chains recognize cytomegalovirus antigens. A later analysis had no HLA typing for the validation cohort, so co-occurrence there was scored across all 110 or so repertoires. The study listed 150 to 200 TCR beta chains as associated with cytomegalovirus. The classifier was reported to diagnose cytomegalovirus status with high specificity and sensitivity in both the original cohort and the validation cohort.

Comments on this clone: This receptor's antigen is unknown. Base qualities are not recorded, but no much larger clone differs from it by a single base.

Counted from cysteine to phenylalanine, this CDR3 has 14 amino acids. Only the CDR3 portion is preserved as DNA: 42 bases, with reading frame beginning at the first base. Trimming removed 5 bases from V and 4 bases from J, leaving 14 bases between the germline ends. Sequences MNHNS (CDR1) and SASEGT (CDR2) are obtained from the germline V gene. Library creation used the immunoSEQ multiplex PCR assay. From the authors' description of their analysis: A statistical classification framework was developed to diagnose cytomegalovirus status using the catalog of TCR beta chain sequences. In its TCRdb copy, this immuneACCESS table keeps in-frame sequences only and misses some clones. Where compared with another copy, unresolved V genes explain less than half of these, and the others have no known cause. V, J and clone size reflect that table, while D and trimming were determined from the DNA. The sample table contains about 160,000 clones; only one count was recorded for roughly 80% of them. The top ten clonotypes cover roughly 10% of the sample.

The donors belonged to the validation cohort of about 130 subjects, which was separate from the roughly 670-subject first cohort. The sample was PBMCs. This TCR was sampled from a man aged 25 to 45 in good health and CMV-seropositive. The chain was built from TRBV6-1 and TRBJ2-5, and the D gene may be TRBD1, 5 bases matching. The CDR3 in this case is CASSPPGRAETQYF. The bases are TGTGCCAGCAGTCCCCCGGGCAGGGCAGAGACCCAGTACTTC.